A selection of T cell receptor beta chains follows, all from one sample in a study of shared T cell receptors in the human thymus. Repertoires were generated with immunoSEQ multiplex PCR, while TCRdb's copy carries only in-frame clones and drops some. The sample contains around 730,000 clones, 75% to 90% of which appear only once. Separately, the same data were catalogued under a study of human thymus T cells.

Sequenced: thymocytes. The receptors were sampled from a girl less than two years old with a congenital heart defect. The CDR3 runs from the conserved cysteine through the conserved F or W. Each record gives: V gene, D gene, clone size, J gene, CDR3 length, CDR3 DNA, CDR3 protein. The D gene is left open where the match is weak. Where a row states a size, it is once, few, many or the class of an expanded clone; other rows omit it.

TRBV7-2,NA,once,TRBJ1-3,16,TGTGCCAGCAGCTTAGCGCGCCGGGGGGACCGGAACACCATATATTTT,CASSLARRGDRNTIYF
TRBV30,NA,NA,TRBJ1-2,12,TGTGCCTGGAGTGAGACTGATTATGGCTACACCTTC,CAWSETDYGYTF
TRBV4-1,NA,NA,TRBJ2-6,20,TGCGCCAGCAGCCAAGATCATCTGAAGGAGGGGTGGGCTGGGGCCAACGTCCTGACTTTC,CASSQDHLKEGWAGANVLTF
TRBV4-1,NA,once,TRBJ2-3,15,TGCGCCAGCAGCCAAGACGGGTACTCCGCAGATACGCAGTATTTT,CASSQDGYSADTQYF
TRBV6-5,TRBD1,NA,TRBJ1-1,14,TGTGCCAGCAGGCAACCTACAGGGGGCACTGAAGCTTTCTTT,CASRQPTGGTEAFF
TRBV7-8,NA,NA,TRBJ2-3,16,TGTGCCAGCAGCTTAGATCCGGGGTGGGGGGCAGATACGCAGTATTTT,CASSLDPGWGADTQYF
TRBV19,NA,few,TRBJ1-5,14,TGTGCCAGTAGCGTTGCAGGGTCTAAACAGCCCCAGCATTTT,CASSVAGSKQPQHF
TRBV28,NA,NA,TRBJ1-4,12,TGTGCCAGCACGAACAGGGTTGAAAAACTGTTTTTT,CASTNRVEKLFF
TRBV2,TRBD2,NA,TRBJ2-3,14,TGTGCCAGCAGACTAGCGGGGGTTACAGATACGCAGTATTTT,CASRLAGVTDTQYF
TRBV19,NA,NA,TRBJ2-7,14,TGTGCCAGTAGTTCCCCCTTCCGCTCCTACGAGCAGTACTTC,CASSSPFRSYEQYF